This TCR beta chain was recovered during a study of blood T cell repertoires in COVID-19. Across the study: Donors in the United States, Italy and Spain gave samples during acute or convalescent COVID-19.

This CDR3 region has 15 residues. V lost 4 bases and J lost 2; bases outside the gene matches: 5. Per germline, CDR1 SGDLS and CDR2 YYNGEE. Authors' methods: Amplification from reference gene primers served as the basis for estimated nucleated cell counts. Using immunoSEQ multiplex PCR, the repertoire was profiled, and TCRdb retains in-frame clones only, with some absent. V, J and clone size reflect that table, while D and trimming were determined from the DNA. Of about 260,000 clones listed, 88% were seen once; the top ten hold roughly 10%. This chain connects TRBV9 to TRBJ1-2; 10 bases fit TRBD1. The source material was peripheral blood. This TCR was sampled from a woman aged 70-85 years with COVID-19, enrolled during active disease. For the CDR3, the DNA is TGTGCCAGCAGCACCGGGACAGGGGACAACTATGGCTACACCTTC. It encodes CASSTGTGDNYGYTF.